This TCR beta chain was identified in a study of STAT5B mutations in CD4+ large granular lymphocyte leukemia. General study results and limits: Roughly 27% of private leukemic clonotypes occurred rarely in other patients' non-leukemic repertoires. Higher CD4+ than CD8+ T-LGLL clonality might reflect small sample size.

About this clone itself: Its antigen is still unknown.

The survey-level immunoSEQ assay was used. Here immunoSEQ multiplex PCR was the method, and the copy in TCRdb shows in-frame clones only, minus some. The sample has some 21,000 clones, about three quarters seen once. The germline V gene encodes CDR1 SGHVS and CDR2 FQNEAQ. CDR3 length: 14 amino acids. V was clipped by 4 bases and J by 4 bases, with 13 bases between them. This receptor was identified in a human donor in good health. The chain joins TRBV7-8 to TRBJ1-1; D is possibly TRBD1 (6 bases). The specimen sequenced was CD4+ T cells from blood buffy coats. This chain's CDR3 is CASSSIRGATEAFF. DNA for the CDR3: TGTGCCAGCAGCTCCATCAGGGGTGCCACTGAAGCTTTCTTT. Full variable domain (remainder filled in from reference TRBV7-8 and TRBJ1-1): GAGVSQSPRYKVAKRGQDVALRCDPISGHVSLFWYQQALGQGPEFLTYFQNEAQLDKSGLPSDRFFAERPEGSVSTLKIQRTQQEDSAVYLCASSSIRGATEAFFGQGTRLTVV.